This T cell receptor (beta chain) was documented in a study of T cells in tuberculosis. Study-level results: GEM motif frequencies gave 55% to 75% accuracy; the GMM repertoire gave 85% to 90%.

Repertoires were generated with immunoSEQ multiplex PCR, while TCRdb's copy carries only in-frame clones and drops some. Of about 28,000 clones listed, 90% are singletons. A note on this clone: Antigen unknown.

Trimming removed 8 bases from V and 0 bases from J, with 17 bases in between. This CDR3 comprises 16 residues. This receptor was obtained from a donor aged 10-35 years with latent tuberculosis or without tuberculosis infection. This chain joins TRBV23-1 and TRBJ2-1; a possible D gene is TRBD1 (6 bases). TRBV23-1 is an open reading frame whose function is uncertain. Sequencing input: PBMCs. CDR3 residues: CASSLRWGRSYNEQFF. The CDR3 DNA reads TGCGCCAGCTCCCTTAGATGGGGGCGCTCCTACAATGAGCAGTTCTTC.